These T cell receptor beta chains were read from a single sample in a study of blood T cell repertoires in COVID-19. Here immunoSEQ multiplex PCR was the method, and the copy in TCRdb shows in-frame clones only, minus some. The sample has some 49,000 clones; less than 90% are singletons. Sequenced sample: peripheral blood. These receptors all come from a human donor in a cohort sampled during active COVID-19. Both conserved end residues are part of each CDR3. D genes are given only for firm matches. Rows give clone size only sometimes, using once, few, many, or a class for an expanded clone.

d_gene: TRBD2; abundance: NA; j_gene: TRBJ2-3; v_gene: TRBV20-1; CDR3nt: TGCAGTGCTAGTCCTAGCGGGGATACGCAGTATTTT; CDR3aa: CSASPSGDTQYF
d_gene: NA; abundance: NA; j_gene: TRBJ1-3; v_gene: TRBV19; CDR3nt: NA; CDR3aa: CASSTSAGYGNTIYF
d_gene: NA; abundance: NA; j_gene: TRBJ1-5; v_gene: TRBV28; CDR3nt: TGTGCCAGCAGTTTCAGACCAGGATATAGCAATCAGCCCCAGCATTTT; CDR3aa: CASSFRPGYSNQPQHF
d_gene: NA; abundance: NA; j_gene: TRBJ1-6; v_gene: TRBV27; CDR3nt: TGTGCCAGCAATAAGGGGGGGTTGGGTTCACCCCTCCACTTT; CDR3aa: CASNKGGLGSPLHF
d_gene: TRBD1; abundance: NA; j_gene: TRBJ2-7; v_gene: TRBV28; CDR3nt: TGTGCCAGCAGTTTAGATGAGGGGACAGGGTCACCCGAGCAGTACTTC; CDR3aa: CASSLDEGTGSPEQYF
d_gene: NA; abundance: NA; j_gene: TRBJ1-1; v_gene: TRBV6-2/TRBV6-3; CDR3nt: TGTGCCAGCAGCCCCCGTAACGGAGCTTTCTTT; CDR3aa: CASSPRNGAFF
d_gene: NA; abundance: NA; j_gene: TRBJ1-1; v_gene: TRBV6-2/TRBV6-3; CDR3nt: TGTGCCAGCAGCCCCAGGGGATTTTACACTGAAGCTTTCTTT; CDR3aa: CASSPRGFYTEAFF
d_gene: NA; abundance: NA; j_gene: TRBJ1-2; v_gene: TRBV5-1; CDR3nt: TGCGCCAGCAATGCACAGGGTAACTATGGCTACACCTTC; CDR3aa: CASNAQGNYGYTF
d_gene: NA; abundance: NA; j_gene: TRBJ1-5; v_gene: TRBV28; CDR3nt: TGTGCCAGCAGCCCTACGAACAGGGATCAGCCCCAGCATTTT; CDR3aa: CASSPTNRDQPQHF
d_gene: NA; abundance: NA; j_gene: TRBJ1-1; v_gene: TRBV5-1; CDR3nt: TGCGCCAGCAGCCCGCAGGGGATAACTGAAGCTTTCTTT; CDR3aa: CASSPQGITEAFF
d_gene: NA; abundance: NA; j_gene: TRBJ1-5; v_gene: TRBV30; CDR3nt: TGTGCCTGGAGTGTGTCCTACAATCAGCCCCAGCATTTT; CDR3aa: CAWSVSYNQPQHF
d_gene: NA; abundance: NA; j_gene: TRBJ1-6; v_gene: TRBV6-5; CDR3nt: TGTGCCAGCAGTTACGGGGACAAAGTTAATTCACCCCTCCACTTT; CDR3aa: CASSYGDKVNSPLHF
d_gene: TRBD1; abundance: NA; j_gene: TRBJ1-5; v_gene: TRBV5-6; CDR3nt: TGTGCCAGCAGTCGAGGACAGGACCTTAGCAATCAGCCCCAGCATTTT; CDR3aa: CASSRGQDLSNQPQHF
d_gene: NA; abundance: NA; j_gene: TRBJ2-5; v_gene: TRBV24-1; CDR3nt: TGTGCCACCAGTGATTGGGGCTTTGAAGAGACCCAGTACTTC; CDR3aa: CATSDWGFEETQYF
d_gene: NA; abundance: NA; j_gene: TRBJ1-5; v_gene: TRBV5-4; CDR3nt: TGTGCCAGCAGCCCCACCCTCGGGCCAGGGCAGCCCCAGCATTTT; CDR3aa: CASSPTLGPGQPQHF
d_gene: NA; abundance: NA; j_gene: TRBJ1-2; v_gene: TRBV19; CDR3nt: TGTGCCAGTACGTCTCAGGGGACCGGCTATGGCTACACCTTC; CDR3aa: CASTSQGTGYGYTF
d_gene: NA; abundance: NA; j_gene: TRBJ1-1; v_gene: TRBV6-5; CDR3nt: TGTGCCAGCACCCCCCTCAGGGCGCGGAACACTGAAGCTTTCTTT; CDR3aa: CASTPLRARNTEAFF
d_gene: TRBD2; abundance: NA; j_gene: TRBJ2-4; v_gene: TRBV5-4; CDR3nt: TGTGCCAGCAGCGTGGGACTAGCGGGGGGGCCCGGAAACATTCAGTACTTC; CDR3aa: CASSVGLAGGPGNIQYF
d_gene: NA; abundance: NA; j_gene: TRBJ1-1; v_gene: TRBV18; CDR3nt: TGTGCCAGCTCACCAAACAGCCCATCGATGAACACTGAAGCTTTCTTT; CDR3aa: CASSPNSPSMNTEAFF
d_gene: NA; abundance: once; j_gene: TRBJ1-2; v_gene: TRBV20-1; CDR3nt: TGCAGTGTAACGGAGTCGGGTGGCTACACCTTC; CDR3aa: CSVTESGGYTF
d_gene: NA; abundance: NA; j_gene: TRBJ1-2; v_gene: TRBV18; CDR3nt: TGTGCCAGCTCACCCTCGCAGGGTGCTGGCTACACCTTC; CDR3aa: CASSPSQGAGYTF
d_gene: NA; abundance: NA; j_gene: TRBJ1-1; v_gene: TRBV24-1; CDR3nt: TGTGCCACCAGTGGGGCCCCAAACACTGAAGCTTTCTTT; CDR3aa: CATSGAPNTEAFF
d_gene: TRBD1; abundance: NA; j_gene: TRBJ2-7; v_gene: TRBV4-3; CDR3nt: TGCGCCAGCAGCCAAGGGTCGGGACAGCACCACGAGCAGTACTTC; CDR3aa: CASSQGSGQHHEQYF
d_gene: NA; abundance: NA; j_gene: TRBJ1-2; v_gene: TRBV28; CDR3nt: TGTGCCAGCAGTTTAGACAGCCAACACTATGGCTACACCTTC; CDR3aa: CASSLDSQHYGYTF
d_gene: TRBD1; abundance: NA; j_gene: TRBJ1-2; v_gene: TRBV7-3; CDR3nt: TGTGCCAGCAGCTTAGGCGGGACAGCTAACTATGGCTACACCTTC; CDR3aa: CASSLGGTANYGYTF
d_gene: TRBD1; abundance: few; j_gene: TRBJ1-1; v_gene: TRBV30; CDR3nt: TGTGCCTGGGGGACAGAGATCCGTGAAGCTTTCTTT; CDR3aa: CAWGTEIREAFF
d_gene: NA; abundance: medium-sized; j_gene: TRBJ1-1; v_gene: TRBV4-1; CDR3nt: TGCGCCAGCAGCCAAGAAGGCCTGCCAGGGCCTGAAGCTTTCTTT; CDR3aa: CASSQEGLPGPEAFF
d_gene: NA; abundance: NA; j_gene: TRBJ1-1; v_gene: TRBV27; CDR3nt: TGTGCCAGCAGTTTGCGGCAGGGCAACACTGAAGCTTTCTTT; CDR3aa: CASSLRQGNTEAFF
d_gene: NA; abundance: NA; j_gene: TRBJ2-7; v_gene: TRBV7-3; CDR3nt: TGTGCCAGCAGCTTGGGAGGTCCAGGGAGCTCCTACGAGCAGTACTTC; CDR3aa: CASSLGGPGSSYEQYF
d_gene: NA; abundance: NA; j_gene: TRBJ1-2; v_gene: TRBV15; CDR3nt: TGTGCCACCAGCAGGGACACCCTCTATGGCTACACCTTC; CDR3aa: CATSRDTLYGYTF
d_gene: NA; abundance: NA; j_gene: TRBJ1-3; v_gene: TRBV14; CDR3nt: TGTGCCAGCAGCCAAGATCGGGGAAACACCATATATTTT; CDR3aa: CASSQDRGNTIYF
d_gene: TRBD1; abundance: NA; j_gene: TRBJ2-2; v_gene: TRBV5-6; CDR3nt: TGTGCCAGCAGCTCCGGGACAGGGGCGAACACCGGGGAGCTGTTTTTT; CDR3aa: CASSSGTGANTGELFF
d_gene: TRBD1; abundance: NA; j_gene: TRBJ1-1; v_gene: TRBV7-2; CDR3nt: TGTGCCAGCAGCTTCGGGACAGGCGGTACCACTGAAGCTTTCTTT; CDR3aa: CASSFGTGGTTEAFF
d_gene: TRBD1; abundance: NA; j_gene: TRBJ2-4; v_gene: TRBV14; CDR3nt: TGTGCCAGCAGCCAACCGAGGACAGGGGGCTTAGGAAACATTCAGTACTTC; CDR3aa: CASSQPRTGGLGNIQYF
d_gene: TRBD2; abundance: NA; j_gene: TRBJ2-1; v_gene: TRBV5-4; CDR3nt: TGTGCCAGCAGCTTGGGGACTAGCGGGGGGTCCTACAATGAGCAGTTCTTC; CDR3aa: CASSLGTSGGSYNEQFF
d_gene: TRBD1; abundance: NA; j_gene: TRBJ2-7; v_gene: TRBV10-3; CDR3nt: TGTGCCATTAGCCGGGACAGGGGCTCCGAGCAGTACTTC; CDR3aa: CAISRDRGSEQYF
d_gene: NA; abundance: once; j_gene: TRBJ1-1; v_gene: TRBV7-9; CDR3nt: TGTGCCAGCAGCTTAATCTTCACTGAAGCTTTCTTT; CDR3aa: CASSLIFTEAFF
d_gene: TRBD1; abundance: few; j_gene: TRBJ1-2; v_gene: TRBV28; CDR3nt: TGTGCCAGCAGTCCTGGGACAGTGGTAAACTATGGCTACACCTTC; CDR3aa: CASSPGTVVNYGYTF
d_gene: NA; abundance: NA; j_gene: TRBJ2-7; v_gene: TRBV3-1/TRBV3-2; CDR3nt: TGTGCCAGCAGCCAAGACAGAACCTACGAGCAGTACTTC; CDR3aa: CASSQDRTYEQYF
d_gene: NA; abundance: NA; j_gene: TRBJ1-1; v_gene: TRBV10-3; CDR3nt: TGTGCCATCAGTGAGTCGTTGTTTGTGAGAGACACTGAAGCTTTCTTT; CDR3aa: CAISESLFVRDTEAFF
d_gene: TRBD1; abundance: few; j_gene: TRBJ2-4; v_gene: TRBV18; CDR3nt: TGTGCCAGCTCACCGAATTTAAGACAGGGGAACATTCAGTACTTC; CDR3aa: CASSPNLRQGNIQYF
d_gene: NA; abundance: NA; j_gene: TRBJ1-4; v_gene: TRBV30; CDR3nt: TGTGCCTGGAGTTTATTGGAGGAAAAACTGTTTTTT; CDR3aa: CAWSLLEEKLFF
d_gene: NA; abundance: NA; j_gene: TRBJ1-5; v_gene: TRBV19; CDR3nt: TGTGCCAGTAGACGTGAAGCGACAGGCAATCAGCCCCAGCATTTT; CDR3aa: CASRREATGNQPQHF
d_gene: TRBD2; abundance: few; j_gene: TRBJ2-2; v_gene: TRBV7-3; CDR3nt: TGTGCCAGCAGCTTAACGCCCAGCGGGGTTGGGACCGGGGAGCTGTTTTTT; CDR3aa: CASSLTPSGVGTGELFF
d_gene: NA; abundance: NA; j_gene: TRBJ2-2; v_gene: TRBV10-3; CDR3nt: TGTGCCATCAGTGAGTCGACTCAGTTGGGCACCGGGGAGCTGTTTTTT; CDR3aa: CAISESTQLGTGELFF
d_gene: TRBD1; abundance: few; j_gene: TRBJ2-5; v_gene: TRBV5-4; CDR3nt: TGTGCCAGCAGCTCCGAGGACAGGGGGTCTGAGACCCAGTACTTC; CDR3aa: CASSSEDRGSETQYF
d_gene: TRBD2; abundance: NA; j_gene: TRBJ2-1; v_gene: TRBV5-4; CDR3nt: TGTGCCAGCAGCCGGCGGGCGGGGGGGCCGATTGGTGATGAGCAGTTCTTC; CDR3aa: CASSRRAGGPIGDEQFF
d_gene: NA; abundance: NA; j_gene: TRBJ2-7; v_gene: TRBV5-4; CDR3nt: TGTGCCAGCAGCCCGGAGGCAGCGACGTCCTCCTACGAGCAGTACTTC; CDR3aa: CASSPEAATSSYEQYF
d_gene: TRBD1; abundance: few; j_gene: TRBJ1-2; v_gene: TRBV6-5; CDR3nt: TGTGCCAGCAGTTACTCGGGACAGGGAAGAGTGTACACCTTC; CDR3aa: CASSYSGQGRVYTF
d_gene: TRBD2; abundance: NA; j_gene: TRBJ2-7; v_gene: TRBV7-9; CDR3nt: TGTGCCAGCAGCTTAGGACTAGCGGTCGAGGGCGAGCAGTACTTC; CDR3aa: CASSLGLAVEGEQYF
d_gene: NA; abundance: once; j_gene: TRBJ2-7; v_gene: TRBV27; CDR3nt: TGTGCCAGCAGTTTATCGGGGACTTCCTTCTCCTACGAGCAGTACTTC; CDR3aa: CASSLSGTSFSYEQYF
d_gene: NA; abundance: NA; j_gene: TRBJ1-2; v_gene: TRBV2; CDR3nt: TGTGCCAGCAACCGACGGGGAGGTGATGGCTACACCTTC; CDR3aa: CASNRRGGDGYTF
d_gene: NA; abundance: NA; j_gene: TRBJ2-7; v_gene: TRBV5-4; CDR3nt: TGTGCCAGCAGTCAGTCGCCCAGTTATTACGAGCAGTACTTC; CDR3aa: CASSQSPSYYEQYF